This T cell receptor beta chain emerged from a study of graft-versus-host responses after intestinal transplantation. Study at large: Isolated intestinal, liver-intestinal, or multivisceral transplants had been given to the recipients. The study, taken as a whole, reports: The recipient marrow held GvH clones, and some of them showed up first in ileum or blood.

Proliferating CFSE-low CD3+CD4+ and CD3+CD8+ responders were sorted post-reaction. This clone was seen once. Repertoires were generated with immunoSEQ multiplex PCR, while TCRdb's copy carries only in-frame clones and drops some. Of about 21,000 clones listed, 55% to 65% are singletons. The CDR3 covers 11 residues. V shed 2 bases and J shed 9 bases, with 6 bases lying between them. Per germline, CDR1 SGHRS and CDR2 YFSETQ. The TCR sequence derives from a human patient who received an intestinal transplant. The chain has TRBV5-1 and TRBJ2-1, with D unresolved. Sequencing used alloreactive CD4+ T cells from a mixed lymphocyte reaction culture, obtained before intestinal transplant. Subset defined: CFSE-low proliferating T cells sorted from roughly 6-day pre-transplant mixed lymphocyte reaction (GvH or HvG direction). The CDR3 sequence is CASSFAIEQFF. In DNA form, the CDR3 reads TGCGCCAGCAGCTTCGCGATTGAGCAGTTCTTC.